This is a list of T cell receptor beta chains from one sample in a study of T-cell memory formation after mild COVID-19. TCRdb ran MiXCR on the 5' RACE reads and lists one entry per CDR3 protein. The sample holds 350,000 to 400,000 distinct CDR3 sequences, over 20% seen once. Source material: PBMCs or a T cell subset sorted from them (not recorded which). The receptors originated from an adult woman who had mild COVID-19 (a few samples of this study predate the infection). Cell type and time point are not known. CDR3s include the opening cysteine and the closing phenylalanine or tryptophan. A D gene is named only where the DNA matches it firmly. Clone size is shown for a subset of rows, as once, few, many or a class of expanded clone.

DNA: TGTGCCAGCTCACTTGGGACAGGGGGGAACGAGCAGTACTTC
CDR3: CASSLGTGGNEQYF
length: 14
J: TRBJ2-7
D: TRBD1
V: TRBV18
size: few

DNA: TGTGCCAGCAGCTTACTACGACAGGGAGGCGAAAAACTGTTTTTT
CDR3: CASSLLRQGGEKLFF
length: 15
J: TRBJ1-4
D: TRBD1
V: TRBV7-9
size: few

DNA: TGCAGTGCTAGAGCCAACTACAATGAGCAGTTCTTC
CDR3: CSARANYNEQFF
length: 12
J: TRBJ2-1
D: .
V: TRBV20-1
size: .

DNA: TGTGCCTCCAGTGATCCGACTAGCGGTCCAGATACGCAGTATTTT
CDR3: CASSDPTSGPDTQYF
length: 15
J: TRBJ2-3
D: TRBD2
V: TRBV24-1
size: .

DNA: TGCGCCAGCAGCTCAGGGACTAGCGGGGGGAGCGAGCAGTACTTC
CDR3: CASSSGTSGGSEQYF
length: 15
J: TRBJ2-7
D: TRBD2
V: TRBV5-1
size: .

DNA: TGCAGTGCCAGGAATCCTTCTAACTATGGCTACACCTTC
CDR3: CSARNPSNYGYTF
length: 13
J: TRBJ1-2
D: .
V: TRBV20-1
size: few

DNA: TGCAGTGCGGGACCACAGGTCTACGAGCAGTACTTC
CDR3: CSAGPQVYEQYF
length: 12
J: TRBJ2-7
D: .
V: TRBV20-1
size: few

DNA: TGTGCCAGCAGCTTAGTGGCAGGGCCCGCCACTGAAGCTTTCTTT
CDR3: CASSLVAGPATEAFF
length: 15
J: TRBJ1-1
D: .
V: TRBV7-9
size: few

DNA: TGCAGTGCCCCCATGGCGGTGGCTAACTATGGCTACACCTTC
CDR3: CSAPMAVANYGYTF
length: 14
J: TRBJ1-2
D: .
V: TRBV20-1
size: .

DNA: TGTGCCAGCAGTAAAAACAGGGACTATGGCTACACCTTC
CDR3: CASSKNRDYGYTF
length: 13
J: TRBJ1-2
D: .
V: TRBV6-5
size: few

DNA: TGTGCCAGCAGTTCCCCAGACAGGGCGTCCTACGAGCAGTACTTC
CDR3: CASSSPDRASYEQYF
length: 15
J: TRBJ2-7
D: TRBD1
V: TRBV27
size: .

DNA: TGTGCCAGCAGATCCGGGACTAGCGGAAAAGAGTACTTC
CDR3: CASRSGTSGKEYF
length: 13
J: TRBJ2-5
D: TRBD2
V: TRBV6-6
size: few

DNA: TGCGCCAGCAGCCAAGCGGGACTGCAAACGAACACCGGGGAGCTGTTTTTT
CDR3: CASSQAGLQTNTGELFF
length: 17
J: TRBJ2-2
D: .
V: TRBV4-1
size: .

DNA: TGCGCCAGCAGCTTGGAGGGGCGCCAAGAGACCCAGTACTTC
CDR3: CASSLEGRQETQYF
length: 14
J: TRBJ2-5
D: .
V: TRBV5-1
size: few

DNA: TGTGCCAGCAGCCCGGTGCTAGCGGGAAAGGAGACCCAGTACTTC
CDR3: CASSPVLAGKETQYF
length: 15
J: TRBJ2-5
D: TRBD2
V: TRBV7-9
size: many

DNA: TGTGCCAGCAGCTTAGGCGGGCCAAGCACAGATACGCAGTATTTT
CDR3: CASSLGGPSTDTQYF
length: 15
J: TRBJ2-3
D: .
V: TRBV7-3
size: few

DNA: TGTGCCAGCAACCTCGGCGGGGGCAGGGTACTCAATGAGCAGTTCTTC
CDR3: CASNLGGGRVLNEQFF
length: 16
J: TRBJ2-1
D: .
V: TRBV12-3/TRBV12-4
size: many

DNA: TGTGCCTGGAGTGTGGGCGGGTCGGGGCACGGCTACACCTTC
CDR3: CAWSVGGSGHGYTF
length: 14
J: TRBJ1-2
D: .
V: TRBV30
size: .

DNA: TGTGCCAGCAGCGTAGGCGGGAGCGGGATAGATACGCAGTATTTT
CDR3: CASSVGGSGIDTQYF
length: 15
J: TRBJ2-3
D: TRBD2
V: TRBV9
size: .

DNA: TGCGCCAGCAGTCCGGGACTTGTCTACAATGAGCAGTTCTTC
CDR3: CASSPGLVYNEQFF
length: 14
J: TRBJ2-1
D: .
V: TRBV5-1
size: .

DNA: TGTGCCAGCAGCTTAGCCCTACGATTCTTGCCAGATACGCAGTATTTT
CDR3: CASSLALRFLPDTQYF
length: 16
J: TRBJ2-3
D: .
V: TRBV7-9
size: few

DNA: TGTGCCAGCAGCTTAGCGCGTATCTCTTGGACAGGGCAATACAATGAGCAGTTCTTC
CDR3: CASSLARISWTGQYNEQFF
length: 19
J: TRBJ2-1
D: TRBD1
V: TRBV7-8
size: few

DNA: TGTGCCAGCAGTGAATATGGCGGGAGGGCCGGAGATACGCAGTATTTT
CDR3: CASSEYGGRAGDTQYF
length: 16
J: TRBJ2-3
D: TRBD2
V: TRBV25-1
size: few

DNA: TGTGCCAGCAGCAAGAAAACAGGGAGTGGGGCCAACGTCCTGACTTTC
CDR3: CASSKKTGSGANVLTF
length: 16
J: TRBJ2-6
D: .
V: TRBV7-9
size: .

DNA: TGTGCCAGCAGCGTTGGGCCGGACACTGTCTACGAGCAGTACTTC
CDR3: CASSVGPDTVYEQYF
length: 15
J: TRBJ2-7
D: .
V: TRBV9
size: .

DNA: TGCGCCAGCAGCCTGGTCCTGGGGGCTTATAATGAGCAGTTCTTC
CDR3: CASSLVLGAYNEQFF
length: 15
J: TRBJ2-1
D: .
V: TRBV4-1
size: few

DNA: TGTGCCAGCAGTCGACAACCGGGGGCCCAAGAGACCCAGTACTTC
CDR3: CASSRQPGAQETQYF
length: 15
J: TRBJ2-5
D: .
V: TRBV6-5
size: once

DNA: TGTGCCACCAGAGGATCAGTGGACACTGAAGCTTTCTTT
CDR3: CATRGSVDTEAFF
length: 13
J: TRBJ1-1
D: .
V: TRBV24-1
size: few

DNA: TGTGCCAGCAGCTTGGGACGGCAGAACACCGGGGAGCTGTTTTTT
CDR3: CASSLGRQNTGELFF
length: 15
J: TRBJ2-2
D: .
V: TRBV5-4
size: .

DNA: TGCGCCAGCAGCCAATATGGATCTAATGAAAAACTGTTTTTT
CDR3: CASSQYGSNEKLFF
length: 14
J: TRBJ1-4
D: .
V: TRBV4-1
size: .

DNA: TGTGCCACCAGCAGAGATCCGTGGGACAGAGAGGCCTATAATTCACCCCTCCACTTT
CDR3: CATSRDPWDREAYNSPLHF
length: 19
J: TRBJ1-6
D: TRBD1
V: TRBV15
size: few

DNA: TGTGCCAGCACCGACTCTTCGACAGGAGAACGGACTGAAGCTTTCTTT
CDR3: CASTDSSTGERTEAFF
length: 16
J: TRBJ1-1
D: .
V: TRBV7-9
size: .

DNA: TGTGCCACCAGTGCGGAGGGACCGAACACTGAAGCTTTCTTT
CDR3: CATSAEGPNTEAFF
length: 14
J: TRBJ1-1
D: .
V: TRBV24-1
size: .

DNA: TGTGCCAGCAGGTCCCTAAGCCCAGCGGGGACCTACGAGCAGTACTTC
CDR3: CASRSLSPAGTYEQYF
length: 16
J: TRBJ2-7
D: TRBD2
V: TRBV5-4
size: few

DNA: TGTGCCAGCACAATGACGGGGGAGGCAAAAGAGACCCAGTACTTC
CDR3: CASTMTGEAKETQYF
length: 15
J: TRBJ2-5
D: .
V: TRBV12-3/TRBV12-4
size: .

DNA: TGTGCCAGCAGCTCCGGGACTAGCGGGGGCCATTCAGATACGCAGTATTTT
CDR3: CASSSGTSGGHSDTQYF
length: 17
J: TRBJ2-3
D: TRBD2
V: TRBV7-6
size: .

DNA: TGTGCCAGCAGCTGGGGACGCTTGGACGAGCAGTACTTC
CDR3: CASSWGRLDEQYF
length: 13
J: TRBJ2-7
D: .
V: TRBV5-6
size: .

DNA: TGTGCCAGCAGCTCCCAAGGGGGAGACTTCACAGATACGCAGTATTTT
CDR3: CASSSQGGDFTDTQYF
length: 16
J: TRBJ2-3
D: .
V: TRBV5-4
size: few

DNA: TGTGCCAGCAGCTTGGGGACAGGGGTTGCCAATGAGCAGTTCTTC
CDR3: CASSLGTGVANEQFF
length: 15
J: TRBJ2-1
D: TRBD1
V: TRBV7-7
size: few

DNA: TGTGCCAGCAGCTCTAGGAGACGGGCGGGACCCTACAATGAGCAGTTCTTC
CDR3: CASSSRRRAGPYNEQFF
length: 17
J: TRBJ2-1
D: .
V: TRBV7-2
size: .

DNA: TGTGCCAGCAGCAGTAGGGACAATCAGCCCCAGCATTTT
CDR3: CASSSRDNQPQHF
length: 13
J: TRBJ1-5
D: .
V: TRBV7-9
size: .

DNA: TGTGCTAGCAGCCTAGACGGAGGAAACACCGGGGAGCTGTTTTTT
CDR3: CASSLDGGNTGELFF
length: 15
J: TRBJ2-2
D: .
V: TRBV7-7
size: .

DNA: TGCGCCAGCAGCTTGGACTCCCGTACGGGAGACACCATATATTTT
CDR3: CASSLDSRTGDTIYF
length: 15
J: TRBJ1-3
D: .
V: TRBV5-1
size: .

DNA: TGTGCCAGCAGTATCCTAGGACAGGGACCCACTAACTATGGCTACACCTTC
CDR3: CASSILGQGPTNYGYTF
length: 17
J: TRBJ1-2
D: TRBD1
V: TRBV6-1
size: .

DNA: TGCGCCAGCAGCCCGGACATGGACAGGGTAAAAACTGAAGCTTTCTTT
CDR3: CASSPDMDRVKTEAFF
length: 16
J: TRBJ1-1
D: TRBD1
V: TRBV4-3
size: .

DNA: TGCGCCAGCAGCCAAGATCTGAGAGGGGGCGGCACTGAAGCTTTCTTT
CDR3: CASSQDLRGGGTEAFF
length: 16
J: TRBJ1-1
D: TRBD1
V: TRBV4-3
size: .

DNA: TGCGCCAGCAGCCAGTTCGACAGGGGGTTCACTGAAGCTTTCTTT
CDR3: CASSQFDRGFTEAFF
length: 15
J: TRBJ1-1
D: TRBD1
V: TRBV4-1
size: .

DNA: TGCGCCAGCAGCCAAGGAGGCAGTCCTCAGTACTTC
CDR3: CASSQGGSPQYF
length: 12
J: TRBJ2-7
D: .
V: TRBV4-1
size: .

DNA: TGTGCCAGCAGCTCGACAGGGGGCAGCGGTGAAGCTTTCTTT
CDR3: CASSSTGGSGEAFF
length: 14
J: TRBJ1-1
D: TRBD1
V: TRBV5-6
size: .

DNA: TGTGCCAGCAGCCCTGGACTGGACTCCTACGAGCAGTACTTC
CDR3: CASSPGLDSYEQYF
length: 14
J: TRBJ2-7
D: .
V: TRBV5-6
size: .

DNA: TGTGCCAGCAGTCCCCAGTCGGGAGAAAAACTGTTTTTT
CDR3: CASSPQSGEKLFF
length: 13
J: TRBJ1-4
D: .
V: TRBV12-3/TRBV12-4
size: many